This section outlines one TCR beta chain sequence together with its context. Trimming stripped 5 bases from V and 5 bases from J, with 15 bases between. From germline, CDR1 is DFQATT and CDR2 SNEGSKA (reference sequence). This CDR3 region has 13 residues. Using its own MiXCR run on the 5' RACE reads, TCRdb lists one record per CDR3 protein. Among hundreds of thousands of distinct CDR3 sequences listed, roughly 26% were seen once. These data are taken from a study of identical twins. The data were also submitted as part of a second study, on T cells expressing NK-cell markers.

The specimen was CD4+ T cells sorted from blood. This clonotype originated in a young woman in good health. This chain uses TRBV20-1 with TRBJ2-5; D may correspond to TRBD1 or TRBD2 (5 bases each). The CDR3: CSARDGARETQYF. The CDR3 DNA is TGCAGTGCTCGGGACGGGGCAAGGGAGACCCAGTACTTC.